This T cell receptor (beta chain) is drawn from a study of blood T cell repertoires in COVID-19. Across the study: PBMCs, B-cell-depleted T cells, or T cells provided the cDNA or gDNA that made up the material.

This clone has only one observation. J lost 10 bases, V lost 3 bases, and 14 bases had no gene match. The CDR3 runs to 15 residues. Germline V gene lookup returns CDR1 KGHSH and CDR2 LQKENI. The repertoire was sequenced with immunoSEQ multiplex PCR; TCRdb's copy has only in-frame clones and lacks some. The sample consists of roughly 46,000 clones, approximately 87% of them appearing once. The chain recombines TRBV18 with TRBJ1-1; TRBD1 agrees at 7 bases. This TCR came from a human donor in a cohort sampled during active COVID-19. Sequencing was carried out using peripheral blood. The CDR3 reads CASSPATPQGKGAFF. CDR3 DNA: TGTGCCAGCTCACCCGCCACTCCACAGGGGAAGGGAGCTTTCTTT.